This TCR beta chain originates from a study of cytomegalovirus exposure and HLA in healthy donors. CDR1 and CDR2 (germline): SGHRS, YFSETQ. The length of the CDR3 is 15 residues. Trimming took off 4 bases at V and 0 bases at J, with 14 bases between the two ends. Primers for the PCR totalled 60 Vbeta and 13 Jbeta. Assay used: immunoSEQ multiplex PCR; TCRdb lists only in-frame clones, some missing. The sample has some 140,000 clones, approximately 80% seen once. The chain is built from TRBV5-1 and TRBJ2-7; D is perhaps TRBD1 (6 bases). The source is a man younger than 45 in good health and CMV-seronegative. Source material: PBMCs. This chain's CDR3 is CASSQGHPSSYEQYF. For the CDR3, the DNA is TGCGCCAGCAGCCAGGGACACCCGAGCTCCTACGAGCAGTACTTC.